The 25 T cell receptor beta chains in this list originate from one sample, sequenced in a study of control samples from healthy donors and cancer patients. Generated by immunoSEQ multiplex PCR, the TCRdb table keeps only in-frame clones and is missing some. The table shows around 70,000 clones, with 70% to 90% occurring only once. The sequencing sample was made of PBMCs. These receptors were obtained from a woman aged 50 to 60 with head and neck cancer.

This clone was detected only once. The rearrangement uses TRBV28 and TRBJ1-2, with 11 bases lining up with TRBD1. Germline V gives CDR1 MDHEN, CDR2 SYDVKM. This CDR3 region has 17 residues. Losses at the gene ends were 1 base for V and 1 base for J; bases not matched to a gene: 5. The CDR3 coding sequence is TGTGCCAGCAGTTTATCCGGACAGGGGGCACATAACTATGGCTACACCTTC. Translating it yields CASSLSGQGAHNYGYTF.

V is TRBV5-1 and J is TRBJ2-5; D unclear. Trimming stripped 1 base from V and 0 bases from J, with 7 bases between. This CDR3 contains 14 residues. CDR1 and CDR2 (germline): SGHRS, YFSETQ. Here the CDR3 DNA reads TGCGCCAGCAGCTTGTCCCATAACCAAGAGACCCAGTACTTC. Protein product: CASSLSHNQETQYF.

This clone showed up just a few times. The chain employs TRBV7-9 and TRBJ2-2, with TRBD1 as a possible D gene (6 bases). Trimming took off 2 bases at V and 5 bases at J, with 12 bases between the two ends. CDR1 is SEHNR and CDR2 is FQNEAQ in the germline V gene (reference sequence). This CDR3 has 15 residues. CDR3 protein: CASSLTGLGTGELFF. The CDR3 DNA follows: TGTGCCAGCAGCTTAACAGGGTTGGGAACCGGGGAGCTGTTTTTT.

The chain recombines TRBV2 with TRBJ1-5; TRBD1 agrees at 8 bases. Germline V lookup: CDR1 SNHLY, CDR2 FYNNEI. V dropped 5 bases and J dropped 2; count of bases not matched to a gene: 5. CDR3 size: 15 residues. The CDR3 is CASSRDRTGNQPQHF. The CDR3 DNA reads as TGTGCCAGCAGTCGGGACAGGACCGGCAATCAGCCCCAGCATTTT.

This clone showed up just a few times. The chain carries TRBV14 and TRBJ1-6; possible D gene TRBD1, 5 bases. The CDR3 totals 15 residues. V was pared by 2 bases and J by 7 bases, with 12 bases between. Germline lookup yields CDR1 SGHDN and CDR2 FVKESK. This chain's CDR3 is CASSQQGLGNSPLHF. The CDR3 coding sequence is TGTGCCAGCAGCCAACAGGGCCTGGGCAATTCACCCCTCCACTTT.

The chain uses TRBV6-2 or TRBV6-3 and TRBJ1-5; D may be TRBD1 (6 bases). The germline V and J ends were trimmed by 0 bases and 4 bases, with 10 bases remaining between them. The germline gives CDR1 MNHEY, CDR2 SVGEGT. The CDR3 is 15 amino acids. This chain's CDR3 is CASSYSGTPNQPQHF. The DNA for the CDR3 is TGTGCCAGCAGTTACTCTGGGACACCGAATCAGCCCCAGCATTTT.

The chain joins TRBV11-3 to TRBJ2-1, with unresolved D. CDR1 and CDR2 (germline): SGHNT, YENEEA. This CDR3 is built from 13 residues. V gave up 9 bases and J gave up 0 bases, with 9 bases separating them. The CDR3 DNA reads as TGTGCCAGTGCTCCAGGCTCCTACAATGAGCAGTTCTTC. It encodes CASAPGSYNEQFF.

The rearrangement uses TRBV27 and TRBJ2-1; TRBD2 might be the D (6 bases). The CDR3 has 13 amino acids. Trimming removed 6 bases at V and 14 bases at J, with 20 bases between. Germline V lookup: CDR1 MNHEY, CDR2 SMNVEV (reference sequence). The CDR3 sequence is CASSLPTGLRKFF. Written as DNA, the CDR3 is TGTGCCAGCAGCTTACCCACGGGACTCCGTAAGTTCTTC.

The chain combines TRBV6-5 with TRBJ1-5, with 7 bases fitting TRBD1. CDR3 length: 13 residues. Germline V gene lookup returns CDR1 MNHEY and CDR2 SVGAGI. The V gene end was trimmed by 7 bases and the J gene end by 3 bases; junction bases not matched to a gene: 3. In DNA, the CDR3 is TGTGCCAGCAAGGGACAGTACAATCAGCCCCAGCATTTT. Its protein product is CASKGQYNQPQHF.

This clone was detected only once. The chain is built from TRBV19 and TRBJ2-7, with D perhaps given as TRBD1 or TRBD2 (5 bases each). With 3 bases removed from V and 4 bases from J, the gap between germline ends came to 10 bases. The CDR3 sequence is 13 residues long. Germline CDR1 LNHDA, CDR2 SQIVND (reference sequence). The CDR3 DNA reads TGTGCCAGTAGTATTGAGGGGTGGTACGAGCAGTACTTC. Protein product: CASSIEGWYEQYF.

CDR3 in DNA: TGCGCCAGCAGCCCTCGACAGGGGAGAGGAGATACGCAGTATTTT. It codes for CASSPRQGRGDTQYF. This rearrangement joins TRBV4-1 to TRBJ2-3, with 8 positions matching TRBD1. The germline CDR1 and CDR2 sequences are MGHRA and YSYEKL. This CDR3 comprises 15 residues. Unmatched junction bases numbered 8, after V lost 4 bases and J lost 5 bases.

The chain recombines TRBV5-4 with TRBJ1-6, with no clear D. CDR3 size: 14 residues. V lost 2 bases and J lost 4, with 7 bases in between. CDR1 and CDR2 (germline): SGHNT, YYREEE (reference sequence). The CDR3 loop is CASSFWDYNSPLHF. The CDR3 DNA reads as TGTGCCAGCAGCTTCTGGGATTATAATTCACCCCTCCACTTT.

The chain has TRBV27 and TRBJ2-6; D may be TRBD1 (5 bases). The CDR3 covers 19 residues. Looked up from germline, CDR1 is MNHEY and CDR2 is SMNVEV (reference sequence). V lost 6 bases and J 2 bases, leaving 23 bases between the germline ends. The CDR3 loop reads CASSFARGASRAGANVLTF. The CDR3, as DNA: TGTGCCAGCAGCTTCGCACGTGGGGCCAGTAGGGCTGGGGCCAACGTCCTGACTTTC. Full variable domain (rest looked up from reference TRBV27 and TRBJ2-6): EAQVTQNPRYLITVTGKKLTVTCSQNMNHEYMSWYRQDPGLGLRQIYYSMNVEVTDKGDVPEGYKVSRKEKRNFPLILESPSPNQTSLYFCASSFARGASRAGANVLTFGAGSRLTVL.

This clone was found once. The rearrangement joins TRBV5-1 to TRBJ2-1, with D uncertain. Germline V lookup: CDR1 SGHRS, CDR2 YFSETQ. This CDR3 contains 14 residues. V was trimmed by 2 bases and J by 4 bases, leaving 10 bases between them. CDR3 in DNA: TGCGCCAGCAGCTTCGAAGGTTGGTACAATGAGCAGTTCTTC. It translates to CASSFEGWYNEQFF.

The gene calls are TRBV5-8 and TRBJ1-1, with unresolved D. Germline CDR1 is SGHTS and CDR2 is YDEGEE. CDR3 length: 13 amino acids. Trimming removed 9 bases at V and 3 bases at J, with 15 bases between. The chain's CDR3 is CATFPVLYTEAFF. For the CDR3, the DNA is TGTGCCACCTTTCCGGTACTATACACTGAAGCTTTCTTT. Full variable domain (remainder filled in from reference TRBV5-8 and TRBJ1-1): EAGVTQSPTHLIKTRGQQATLRCSPISGHTSVYWYQQALGLGLQFLLWYDEGEERNRGNFPPRFSGRQFPNYSSELNVNALELEDSALYLCATFPVLYTEAFFGQGTRLTVV.

In its sample, this clone was seen a few times. This chain links TRBV28 with TRBJ1-5; 9 positions agree with TRBD1. This CDR3 is built from 17 residues. Germline V gene data show CDR1 as MDHEN and CDR2 as SYDVKM. The J segment lost 2 bases and the V segment lost 3 bases, leaving 8 bases of the junction unmatched. CDR3 protein: CASSFNARQGGNQPQHF. The CDR3 nucleotides are TGTGCCAGCAGTTTCAATGCCCGACAGGGGGGCAATCAGCCCCAGCATTTT.

The rearrangement links TRBV7-2 to TRBJ1-3; D is unclear. The germline CDR1 and CDR2 sequences are SGHTA and FQGNSA. The V gene lost 1 base and the J gene lost 0 bases, with 7 bases spanning the gap. This CDR3 comprises 15 residues. The CDR3 reads CASSLGGRSGNTIYF. The CDR3, as DNA: TGTGCCAGCAGCTTAGGAGGCCGCTCTGGAAACACCATATATTTT.

In its sample, this clone was seen a few times. This chain uses TRBV5-4 with TRBJ2-7, with TRBD1 matching 8 bases. In germline, CDR1 is SGHNT, CDR2 YYREEE (reference sequence). The CDR3 loop spans 13 amino acids. V lost 0 bases and J lost 11; bases outside the gene matches: 7. The CDR3 region is CASSLAPGQAEYF. Written as DNA, the CDR3 is TGTGCCAGCAGCTTGGCCCCGGGACAGGCCGAGTACTTC.

CDR3 in amino acids: CASSTRDEQFF. As DNA, the CDR3 is TGCGCCAGCAGTACTAGGGATGAGCAGTTCTTC. This sequence joins TRBV10-2 and TRBJ2-1, with a possible D match to TRBD2 (5 bases). Germline V gives CDR1 WSHSY, CDR2 SAAADI. This CDR3 is built from 11 residues. The germline V and J ends were trimmed by 5 bases and 8 bases, with 7 bases remaining between them.

CDR3 nucleotide sequence: TGTGCCAGCAGTGATGGGAGGGCTGGCAATCAGCCCCAGCATTTT. This translates into CASSDGRAGNQPQHF. The V and J genes are TRBV2 and TRBJ1-5; D is unclear. Trimming cost V 3 bases and J 2 bases, with 11 bases left between them. The CDR3 is made up of 15 amino acids. The germline V gene has CDR1 SNHLY and CDR2 FYNNEI.

The chain uses TRBV7-2 and TRBJ1-6; D gene ambiguous. This CDR3 spans 14 amino acids. Deletions cut 6 bases from V and 8 bases from J, with 14 bases between. Germline-derived CDR1 and CDR2 are SGHTA and FQGNSA. The CDR3 protein is CASSLDGRHSPLHF. The CDR3 DNA reads TGTGCCAGCAGTCTTGACGGGAGGCATTCACCCCTCCACTTT.

About this clone: Other nucleotide sequences in the sample specify the same CDR3. This chain connects TRBV6-4 to TRBJ2-1; the match to TRBD2 covers 12 bases. The CDR3 runs 15 residues. CDR1 is MRHNA, CDR2 SNTAGT, per germline. The trim removed 6 bases at V and 4 bases at J, leaving 4 bases unmatched. The CDR3: CASSELAGGYNEQFF. CDR3 nucleotide sequence: TGTGCCAGCAGCGAACTAGCGGGGGGTTACAATGAGCAGTTCTTC.

The gene calls are TRBV7-8 and TRBJ1-2; tentatively, D is TRBD1 (5 bases). The CDR3 contains 16 residues. V was pared by 3 bases and J by 6 bases, with 20 bases between. In germline, CDR1 is SGHVS, CDR2 FQNEAQ. CDR3 sequence reads: CASSLGRRGGRNGYTF. As DNA, the CDR3 is TGTGCCAGCAGCTTGGGCCGACGCGGGGGTAGAAATGGCTACACCTTC.

V and J are TRBV5-4 and TRBJ2-7; D gene unclear. Germline CDR1 and CDR2: SGHNT and YYREEE (reference sequence). V dropped 2 bases and J dropped 2 bases, with 11 bases sitting between them. The CDR3 extends over 14 amino acids. CDR3 nucleotide sequence: TGTGCCAGCAGCTTTGAGAGGCGCACCTACGAGCAGTACTTC. Translated, it gives CASSFERRTYEQYF.

This chain links TRBV6-1 with TRBJ2-7; TRBD1 or TRBD2 may be the D gene (5 bases each). The CDR3 runs to 15 residues. V was trimmed by 3 bases and J by 0 bases, leaving 12 bases between them. Germline V gene data show CDR1 as MNHNS and CDR2 as SASEGT. CDR3 sequence (DNA): TGTGCCAGCAGTGACGGGACGTACGACTCCTACGAGCAGTACTTC. Its protein product is CASSDGTYDSYEQYF.